This T cell receptor (beta chain) was profiled in a study of T cells in Graves' hyperthyroidism and ophthalmopathy. Germline CDR1 reads LGHDT; CDR2 reads YNNKEL (reference sequence). The V segment lost 6 bases and the J segment 10 bases; nucleotides outside the gene matches: 15. The CDR3 loop spans 16 amino acids. Many counts were recorded for this clonotype. The antigen is not known. Amplified TCR beta CDR3 regions derived from RNA transcripts. When the TCR CDR3 underwent first-round RT-PCR, the HTBI primer set was used. TCRdb re-called the multiplex PCR reads through MiXCR, storing one row per CDR3 protein. The profile shows a few hundred thousand distinct CDR3 sequences, about a sixth of them singletons. General observations from the study: Most expanded thyroid clonotypes above 0.001 recurred in blood.

The sample taken for sequencing was blood. This TCR was sampled from a woman between 40 and 50 years old with Graves' ophthalmopathy. J is TRBJ2-1 and V is TRBV3-1, with 10 bases aligning to TRBD2. CDR3 sequence (DNA): TGTGCCAGCAGTGGAACGCGGTTAGCGGGAGGTGGCGAGCAGTTCTTC. Translation gives CASSGTRLAGGGEQFF.